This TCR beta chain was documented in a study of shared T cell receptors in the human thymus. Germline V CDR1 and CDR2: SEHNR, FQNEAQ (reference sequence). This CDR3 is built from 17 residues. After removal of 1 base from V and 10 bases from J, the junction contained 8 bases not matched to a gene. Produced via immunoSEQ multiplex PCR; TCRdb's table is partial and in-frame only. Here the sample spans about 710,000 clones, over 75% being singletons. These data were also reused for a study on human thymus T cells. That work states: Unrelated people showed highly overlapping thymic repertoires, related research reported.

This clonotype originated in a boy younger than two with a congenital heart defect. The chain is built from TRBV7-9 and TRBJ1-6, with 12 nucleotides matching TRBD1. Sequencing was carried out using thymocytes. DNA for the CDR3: TGTGCCAGCAGCTTAGGGGACAGGGGGCCCTTCGGATCACCCCTCCACTTT. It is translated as CASSLGDRGPFGSPLHF.